The next 16 T cell receptor beta chains were all read from a single sample in a study of cytomegalovirus exposure and HLA in healthy donors. Primers for the PCR totalled 60 Vbeta and 13 Jbeta. Profiling relied on immunoSEQ multiplex PCR, and the TCRdb table lists in-frame clones only, not all of them. The table lists around 140,000 clones. Material for sequencing was PBMCs. The source is a woman between 45 and 65 years old in good health and CMV-seronegative.

The V gene is TRBV30, the J gene TRBJ2-2; 8 bases agree with TRBD1. Germline lookup yields CDR1 GTSNPN and CDR2 SVGIG (reference sequence). Unmatched junction bases numbered 7, after V lost 5 bases and J lost 5 bases. The CDR3 loop spans 14 amino acids. The CDR3 DNA sequence: TGTGCCTGGCTCGGCCGGACAGGGACCGGGGAGCTGTTTTTT. Its protein product is CAWLGRTGTGELFF.

The chain carries TRBV6-6 and TRBJ1-4, with TRBD1 matching over 7 bases. Germline CDR1 reads MNHNY; CDR2 reads SVGAGI (reference sequence). V trimming: 7 bases; J trimming: 0 bases; junction bases outside the gene matches: 8. The CDR3 extends over 16 amino acids. CDR3 protein: CASNRPQGATNEKLFF. In DNA, the CDR3 is TGTGCCAGCAATAGACCCCAGGGGGCAACTAATGAAAAACTGTTTTTT.

The chain carries TRBV11-1 and TRBJ2-7; the match to TRBD1 covers 7 bases. Germline V gene lookup returns CDR1 SGHAT and CDR2 FQDESV (reference sequence). CDR3 length: 15 residues. Germline trimming cut 1 base from V and 2 bases from J; bases unmatched to any gene: 5. CDR3 DNA: TGTGCCAGCAGCTTAGTAGGGGACAGTACCTACGAGCAGTACTTC. It yields the protein CASSLVGDSTYEQYF.

The chain is built from TRBV5-1 and TRBJ1-1, with no clear D. CDR3 length equals 14 residues. Trimming left V 2 bases short and J 1 base short, with 9 bases between. The germline CDR1 and CDR2 sequences are SGHRS and YFSETQ. The CDR3 sequence: CASSFGDQNTEAFF. CDR3 nucleotide sequence: TGCGCCAGCAGCTTCGGGGATCAGAACACTGAAGCTTTCTTT.

The chain carries TRBV7-2 and TRBJ2-5, with TRBD2 matching 7 bases. The CDR3 is made up of 15 amino acids. CDR1 SGHTA and CDR2 FQGNSA come from the germline V gene. The J segment lost 2 bases and the V segment lost 3 bases, leaving 6 bases of the junction unmatched. CDR3 sequence reads: CASSLGGGPQETQYF. CDR3 bases: TGTGCCAGCAGCTTGGGGGGAGGGCCTCAAGAGACCCAGTACTTC. The variable domain in full, completed from reference TRBV7-2 and TRBJ2-5, reads GAGVSQSPSNKVTEKGKDVELRCDPISGHTALYWYRQSLGQGLEFLIYFQGNSAPDKSGLPSDRFSAERTGGSVSTLTIQRTQQEDSAVYLCASSLGGGPQETQYFGPGTRLLVL.

The V and J genes are TRBV27 and TRBJ1-5; 7 bases match TRBD1. V dropped 11 bases and J dropped 1; count of bases not matched to a gene: 11. This CDR3 is built from 15 residues. Germline values: CDR1 MNHEY, CDR2 SMNVEV (reference sequence). CDR3 nucleotide sequence: TGTGCCCTTGGGAAGGGACAGACAAGCAATCAGCCCCAGCATTTT. Protein: CALGKGQTSNQPQHF.

The J gene is TRBJ1-4, the V gene TRBV6-1; 8 nucleotides align to TRBD1. The CDR3 length is 15 residues. V lost 0 bases and J lost 10; bases outside the gene matches: 7. Per the germline V gene, CDR1 is MNHNS and CDR2 is SASEGT. The DNA for the CDR3 is TGTGCCAGCAGTGAAGCTCAGGGGGCGCGGGGAAAACTGTTTTTT. It encodes CASSEAQGARGKLFF.

The chain employs TRBV5-1 and TRBJ2-5; unclear D gene. The germline gives CDR1 SGHRS, CDR2 YFSETQ. Trimming removed 0 bases at V and 2 bases at J, with 11 bases between. The CDR3 consists of 15 residues. The CDR3 DNA follows: TGCGCCAGCAGCTTGGCGCCGGCAGGACAAGAGACCCAGTACTTC. It yields the protein CASSLAPAGQETQYF.

The chain is built from TRBV6-6 and TRBJ1-5; D remains unclear. The CDR3 covers 13 residues. Trimming cost V 8 bases and J 6 bases, with 14 bases left between them. Germline-derived CDR1 and CDR2 are MNHNY and SVGAGI (reference sequence). CDR3 in DNA: TGTGCCAGCTGTGACGGGATGGGTCAGCCCCAGCATTTT. Protein: CASCDGMGQPQHF.

The chain employs TRBV2 and TRBJ1-6; D not certain. V was cut by 4 bases and J by 4 bases, with 5 bases left in between. This CDR3 region has 13 residues. CDR1 and CDR2 from the germline V gene are SNHLY and FYNNEI. The CDR3 DNA is TGTGCCAGCAGTGGTCTTTATAATTCACCCCTCCACTTT. This encodes CASSGLYNSPLHF.

The chain couples TRBV4-1 to TRBJ1-3; D not certain. Trimming shortened V by 0 bases and J by 7 bases, and 13 bases separated the two germline ends. Germline V lookup: CDR1 MGHRA, CDR2 YSYEKL. The CDR3 has 15 amino acids. The DNA of the CDR3 is TGCGCCAGCAGCCAAGAGTCACCCAGAGGGAACACCATATATTTT. It yields the protein CASSQESPRGNTIYF.

The chain is built from TRBV5-1 and TRBJ2-1, with D possibly being TRBD2 (6 bases). CDR3 size: 15 residues. In germline, CDR1 is SGHRS, CDR2 YFSETQ. Between the trimmed V and J ends, which lost 5 bases and 4 bases, there was a span of 16 bases. In DNA form, the CDR3 reads TGCGCCAGCAGTCCCAGCCGGGAGAAGTACAATGAGCAGTTCTTC. It translates to CASSPSREKYNEQFF.

The chain couples TRBV11-2 to TRBJ1-2; no clear D. The V gene's germline CDR1 is SGHAT and CDR2 FQNNGV. V was trimmed by 5 bases and J by 7 bases, leaving 17 bases between them. The CDR3 has 14 residues. CDR3 nucleotide sequence: TGTGCCAGCAGCCAAGGACTGGGAGGATTTGGCTACACCTTC. Encoded protein: CASSQGLGGFGYTF.

CDR3: CASSPVTGINEKLFF. In DNA form, the CDR3 reads TGTGCCAGCAGCCCGGTTACGGGGATTAATGAAAAACTGTTTTTT. The J gene is TRBJ1-4, the V gene TRBV9; D unresolved. The CDR3 has 15 amino acids. CDR1 is SGDLS, CDR2 YYNGEE, per germline. Trimming removed 4 bases from V and 4 bases from J, with 14 bases in between.

The chain recombines TRBV5-6 with TRBJ1-2; 7 nucleotides match TRBD1. The germline CDR1 and CDR2 sequences are SGHDT and YYEEEE. J gave up 0 bases and V 4 bases, and 6 bases lay outside the gene matches. The CDR3 consists of 15 residues. Here the CDR3 reads CASSPGTVANYGYTF. The CDR3 coding sequence is TGTGCCAGCAGCCCTGGGACAGTAGCTAACTATGGCTACACCTTC.

The rearrangement uses TRBV2 and TRBJ2-3, with 12 bases matching TRBD2. The CDR3 totals 15 residues. The germline V gene encodes CDR1 SNHLY and CDR2 FYNNEI. With V trimmed by 6 bases and J by 4 bases, 5 bases remained unmatched. CDR3 DNA: TGTGCCAGCAGAGTGACTAGCGGGGGAGCAGATACGCAGTATTTT. Protein product: CASRVTSGGADTQYF.